This T cell receptor (beta chain) was sequenced in a study of T cell responses to AZD1222 COVID-19 vaccine. The V and J ends lost 2 bases and 13 bases, in that order; junction bases with no gene match: 8. The CDR3 sequence is 14 residues long. Germline V gene data show CDR1 as MNHNS and CDR2 as SASEGT. The repertoire was sequenced with immunoSEQ multiplex PCR; TCRdb's copy has only in-frame clones and lacks some. The table lists around 170,000 clones, about 86% of them singletons, with roughly 11% in the top ten. Sample: peripheral blood, taken 28 days after the second AZD1222 dose. V and J are TRBV6-1 and TRBJ2-1, with TRBD2 matching over 10 bases. The TCR originated in an adult who received the AZD1222 COVID-19 vaccine. The CDR3 region is CASSEWGLAGDQFF. The CDR3 nucleotides are TGTGCCAGCAGTGAATGGGGGCTAGCGGGGGATCAGTTCTTC.